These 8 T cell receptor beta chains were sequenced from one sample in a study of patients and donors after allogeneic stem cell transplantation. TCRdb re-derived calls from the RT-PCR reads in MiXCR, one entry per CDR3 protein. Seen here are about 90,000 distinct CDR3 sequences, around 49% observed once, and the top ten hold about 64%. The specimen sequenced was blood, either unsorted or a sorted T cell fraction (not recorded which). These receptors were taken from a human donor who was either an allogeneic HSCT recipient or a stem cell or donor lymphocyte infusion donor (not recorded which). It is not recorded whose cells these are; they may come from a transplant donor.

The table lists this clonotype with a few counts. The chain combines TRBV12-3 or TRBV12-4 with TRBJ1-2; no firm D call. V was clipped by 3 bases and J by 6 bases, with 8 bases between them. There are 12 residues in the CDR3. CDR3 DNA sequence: TGTGCCAGCAGTTTGTCGCTGGATGGCTACACCTTC. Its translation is CASSLSLDGYTF.

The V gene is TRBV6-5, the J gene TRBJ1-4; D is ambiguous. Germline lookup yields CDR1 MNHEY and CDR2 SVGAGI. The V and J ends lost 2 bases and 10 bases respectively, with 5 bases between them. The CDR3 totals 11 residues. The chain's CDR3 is CASSYAGKLFF. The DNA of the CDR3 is TGTGCCAGCAGTTACGCCGGAAAACTGTTTTTT.

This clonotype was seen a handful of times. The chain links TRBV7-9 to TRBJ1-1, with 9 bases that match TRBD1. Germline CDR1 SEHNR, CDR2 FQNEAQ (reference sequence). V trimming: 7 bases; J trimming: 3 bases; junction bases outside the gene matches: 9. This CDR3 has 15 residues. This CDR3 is CASTNSDRGDTEAFF. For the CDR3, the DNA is TGTGCCAGCACCAATTCAGACAGGGGGGACACTGAAGCTTTCTTT.

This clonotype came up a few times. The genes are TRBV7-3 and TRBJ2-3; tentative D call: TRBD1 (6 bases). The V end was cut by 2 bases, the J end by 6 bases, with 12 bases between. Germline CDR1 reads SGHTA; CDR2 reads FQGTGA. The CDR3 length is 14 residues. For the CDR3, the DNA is TGTGCCAGCAGCTTAGACAATACAGGGGATACGCAGTATTTT. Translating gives CASSLDNTGDTQYF.

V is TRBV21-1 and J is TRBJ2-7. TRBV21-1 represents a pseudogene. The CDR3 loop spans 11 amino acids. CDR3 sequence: CASSCSHEQYF. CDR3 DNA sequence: TGTGCCAGCAGCTGTTCCCACGAGCAGTACTTC.

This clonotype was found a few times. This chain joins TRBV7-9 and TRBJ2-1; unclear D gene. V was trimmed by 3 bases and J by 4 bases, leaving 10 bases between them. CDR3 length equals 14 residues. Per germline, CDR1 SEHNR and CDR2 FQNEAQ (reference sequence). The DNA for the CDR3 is TGTGCCAGCAGCTTTAACAGTCTGTACAATGAGCAGTTCTTC. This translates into CASSFNSLYNEQFF.

The CDR3 DNA follows: TGCAGTGCTATTGAACCGGGACCACGATCGGGAGATACGCAGTATTTT. Protein: CSAIEPGPRSGDTQYF. The rearrangement uses TRBV20-1 and TRBJ2-3; possibly TRBD1 or TRBD2 for D (5 bases each). V lost 4 bases and J 5 bases, leaving 22 bases between the germline ends. The CDR3 spans 16 residues. Germline V gene data show CDR1 as DFQATT and CDR2 as SNEGSKA (reference sequence).

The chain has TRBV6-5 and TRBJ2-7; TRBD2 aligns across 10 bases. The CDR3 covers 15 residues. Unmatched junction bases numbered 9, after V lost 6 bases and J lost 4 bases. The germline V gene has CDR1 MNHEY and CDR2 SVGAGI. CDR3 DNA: TGTGCCAGCAGCGCAAAGGGACTAGCGCCTTACGAGCAGTACTTC. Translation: CASSAKGLAPYEQYF.